A single T cell receptor (beta chain) is shown here with its context. Its antigen is currently unknown. The sample comes from a study of CD8+ T cells in alopecia areata. Regarding the study as a whole: Especially in alopecia totalis/universalis, lesional scalp showed greater clonality than normal scalp did. Besides other cells, scalp samples also yield sequences of resident alphabeta T cells from normal skin. Among patients, TCR sharing was less clear than in mice, a difference possibly due in part to HLA diversity in the patient population.

V lost 2 bases, J lost 6 bases, and 4 bases stayed unmatched. The CDR3 has 14 amino acids. Germline V gives CDR1 SGHNT, CDR2 YYREEE (reference sequence). Sequencing templates came from extracted RNA that was reverse transcribed into cDNA. Assay used: immunoSEQ multiplex PCR; TCRdb lists only in-frame clones, some missing. The data contain roughly 150,000 clones, 55% of them singletons. Using a FACSAria, the CD4+ and CD8+ T cells were sorted from the PBMCs. The sample comprised CD4+ T cells sorted from blood. The TCR was taken from a human donor in good health. This chain joins TRBV5-4 and TRBJ2-1; 8 nucleotides match TRBD2. The CDR3 DNA reads as TGTGCCAGCAGCTTAAGACTAGCGACCAATGAGCAGTTCTTC. Amino acid sequence: CASSLRLATNEQFF.